A selection of T cell receptor beta chains follows, all from one sample in a study of blood T cell repertoires in COVID-19. Sequencing was performed with immunoSEQ multiplex PCR; in TCRdb, only in-frame clones are kept and a portion is missing. This repertoire shows 150,000 to 180,000 clones, roughly 83% found once; its top ten account for 9% to 14%. The source material was peripheral blood. Source of these receptors: a woman aged 55 to 70 with COVID-19, enrolled during active disease. Each CDR3 is given with its conserved first and last residue. A D gene is named only where the DNA matches it firmly. Clone size is shown for a subset of rows, as once, few, many or a class of expanded clone.

TRBV19	.	TRBJ2-5	TRBD2	CASSSGGSQTQYF	TGTGCCAGCTCTAGCGGGGGTTCCCAGACCCAGTACTTC
TRBV4-1	.	TRBJ1-1	.	CASSQGGVTEAFF	TGCGCCAGCAGCCAAGGGGGAGTCACTGAAGCTTTCTTT
TRBV7-9	.	TRBJ1-1	.	CASSRAVSEAFF	TGTGCCAGCAGTCGAGCGGTGAGCGAGGCTTTCTTT
TRBV2	.	TRBJ2-2	.	CASYYDFFTGELFF	TGTGCCTCCTACTATGACTTTTTCACCGGGGAGCTGTTTTTT
TRBV6-9	.	TRBJ1-6	.	CASSYGRITGNSPLHF	TGTGCCAGCAGTTATGGTCGAATTACTGGTAATTCACCCCTCCACTTT
TRBV10-2	once	TRBJ1-2	.	CASGRNYGYTF	TGCGCCAGCGGGCGTAACTATGGCTACACCTTC
TRBV2	few	TRBJ1-5	TRBD1	CASSERTGLTIGGNQPQHF	TGTGCCAGCAGCGAAAGGACAGGGCTTACTATTGGGGGCAATCAGCCCCAGCATTTT
TRBV1	.	TRBJ1-2	.	CTSSQGGVGYTF	TGCACCAGCAGCCAGGGAGGGGTCGGCTACACCTTC
TRBV6-5	.	TRBJ2-3	.	CASSYLGASTDTQYF	TGTGCCAGCAGTTACCTGGGAGCTAGCACAGATACGCAGTATTTT
TRBV19	.	TRBJ1-5	.	CASRGEAQPQHF	TGTGCCAGTAGGGGGGAGGCTCAGCCCCAGCATTTT
TRBV6-5	.	TRBJ1-4	TRBD1	CASSYEGARNEKLFF	TGTGCCAGCAGTTACGAGGGGGCTCGAAATGAAAAACTGTTTTTT
TRBV10-3	.	TRBJ2-3	.	CAIRGPADTQYF	TGTGCCATCAGGGGCCCCGCAGATACGCAGTATTTT
TRBV11-3	.	TRBJ1-1	.	CASSLNRLNTEAFF	TGTGCCAGCAGCTTAAACAGGCTGAACACTGAAGCTTTCTTT
TRBV29-1	.	TRBJ1-1	TRBD1	CSTDRANTEAFF	TGCAGCACGGACAGGGCGAACACTGAAGCTTTCTTT
TRBV19	.	TRBJ1-1	TRBD1	CASSIRGTTEAFF	TGTGCCAGTAGTATCAGGGGGACCACTGAAGCTTTCTTT
TRBV5-8	once	TRBJ1-4	TRBD1	CASSWSGTVTNEKLFF	TGTGCCAGCAGCTGGTCCGGGACAGTGACTAATGAAAAACTGTTTTTT
TRBV9	once	TRBJ1-3	.	CASSPGQILSGNTIYF	TGTGCCAGCAGCCCTGGACAGATTCTCTCTGGAAACACCATATATTTT
TRBV2	.	TRBJ2-1	.	CACSRDLSYNEQFF	TGTGCCTGCTCCAGGGACTTGTCCTACAATGAGCAGTTCTTC
TRBV11-3	.	TRBJ2-7	TRBD1	CASSASTGGNEQYF	TGTGCCAGCAGCGCTTCTACAGGGGGCAACGAGCAGTACTTC
TRBV2	.	TRBJ2-3	.	CASIESGFSTDTQYF	TGTGCCAGCATCGAAAGCGGGTTTAGCACAGATACGCAGTATTTT
TRBV5-6	.	TRBJ2-5	.	CASSPPGFGAETQYF	TGTGCCAGCAGCCCCCCCGGGTTTGGTGCGGAGACCCAGTACTTC
TRBV4-2	many	TRBJ2-1	TRBD2	CASSHPLLAYSYNEQFF	TGTGCCAGCAGCCACCCATTACTAGCGTACTCCTACAATGAGCAGTTCTTC